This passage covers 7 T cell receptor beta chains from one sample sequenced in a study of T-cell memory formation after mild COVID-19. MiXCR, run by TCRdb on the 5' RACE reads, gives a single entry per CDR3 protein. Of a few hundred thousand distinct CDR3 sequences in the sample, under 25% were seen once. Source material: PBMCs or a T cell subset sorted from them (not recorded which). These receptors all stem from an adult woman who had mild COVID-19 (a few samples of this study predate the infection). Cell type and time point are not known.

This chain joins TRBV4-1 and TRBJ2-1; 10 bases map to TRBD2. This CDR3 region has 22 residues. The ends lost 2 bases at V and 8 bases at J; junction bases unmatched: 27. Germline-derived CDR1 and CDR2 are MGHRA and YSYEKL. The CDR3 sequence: CASSQPFGQAKLKSGRGDEQFF. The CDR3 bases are TGCGCCAGCAGCCAACCGTTCGGACAGGCGAAACTGAAGAGCGGGAGGGGCGATGAGCAGTTCTTC.

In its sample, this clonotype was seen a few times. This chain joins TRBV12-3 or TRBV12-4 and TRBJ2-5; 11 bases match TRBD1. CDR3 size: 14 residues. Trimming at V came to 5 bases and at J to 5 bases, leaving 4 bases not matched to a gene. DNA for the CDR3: TGTGCCAGCAGTGGACAGGGGGCGAGGGAGACCCAGTACTTC. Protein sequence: CASSGQGARETQYF.

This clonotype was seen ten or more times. The CDR3 region has the DNA TGCGCCAGCAGCTTAGACGCCTACGAGCAGTACTTC. It translates to CASSLDAYEQYF. This chain links TRBV5-1 with TRBJ2-7, with D unresolved. The CDR3 spans 12 residues. V lost 2 bases, J lost 2 bases, and 5 bases lay in between. Looked up from germline, CDR1 is SGHRS and CDR2 is YFSETQ.

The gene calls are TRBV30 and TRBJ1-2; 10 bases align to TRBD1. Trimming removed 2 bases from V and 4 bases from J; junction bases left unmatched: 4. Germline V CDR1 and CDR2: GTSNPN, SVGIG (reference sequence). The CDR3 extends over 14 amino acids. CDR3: CAWSSGTGAYGYTF. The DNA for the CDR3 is TGTGCCTGGAGTTCCGGGACAGGGGCCTATGGCTACACCTTC.

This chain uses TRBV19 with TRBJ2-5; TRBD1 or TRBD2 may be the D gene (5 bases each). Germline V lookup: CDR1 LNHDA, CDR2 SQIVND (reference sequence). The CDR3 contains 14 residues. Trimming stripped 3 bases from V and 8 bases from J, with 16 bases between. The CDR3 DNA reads TGTGCCAGTAGTATTGTGGGGACCTCCACCACCCAGTACTTC. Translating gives CASSIVGTSTTQYF. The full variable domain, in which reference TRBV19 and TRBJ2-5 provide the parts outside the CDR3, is DGGITQSPKYLFRKEGQNVTLSCEQNLNHDAMYWYRQDPGQGLRLIYYSQIVNDFQKGDIAEGYSVSREKKESFPLTVTSAQKNPTAFYLCASSIVGTSTTQYFGPGTRLLVL.

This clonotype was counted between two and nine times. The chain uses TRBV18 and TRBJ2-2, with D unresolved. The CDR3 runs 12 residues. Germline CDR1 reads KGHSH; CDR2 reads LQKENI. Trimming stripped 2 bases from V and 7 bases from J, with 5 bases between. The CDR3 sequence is CASSPVGGELFF. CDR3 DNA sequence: TGTGCCAGCTCACCAGTTGGCGGGGAGCTGTTTTTT.

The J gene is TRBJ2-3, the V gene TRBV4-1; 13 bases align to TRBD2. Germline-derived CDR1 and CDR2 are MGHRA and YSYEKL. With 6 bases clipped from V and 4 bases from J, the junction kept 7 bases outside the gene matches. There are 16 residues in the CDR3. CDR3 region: CASSSGTSGVSDTQYF. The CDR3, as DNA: TGCGCCAGCAGTTCCGGGACTAGCGGGGTTTCAGATACGCAGTATTTT.